Following are 24 T cell receptor beta chains from one sample sequenced in a study of blood T cell repertoires in COVID-19. Sequencing was performed with immunoSEQ multiplex PCR; in TCRdb, only in-frame clones are kept and a portion is missing. The repertoire has 150,000 to 200,000 clones, roughly four fifths of them found once; the top ten carry roughly a tenth. Sequences were obtained from peripheral blood. The source is an older man with active or convalescent COVID-19.

This clone was detected only once. V and J are TRBV7-6 and TRBJ1-1, with 9 bases that match TRBD1. There are 16 residues in the CDR3. V shed 5 bases, J shed 3 bases, and the junction held 10 bases outside the gene matches. The germline V gene encodes CDR1 SGHVS and CDR2 FNYEAQ. The DNA of the CDR3 is TGTGCCAGCAGCCACTTGGGACAGGGATATGACACTGAAGCTTTCTTT. Protein sequence: CASSHLGQGYDTEAFF.

The rearrangement uses TRBV4-3 and TRBJ1-3; D gene uncertain. The germline V gene encodes CDR1 LGHNA and CDR2 YSLEER. V gave up 1 base and J gave up 0 bases, with 10 bases separating them. This CDR3 region has 16 residues. The CDR3: CASSQGHVHSGNTIYF. The CDR3 DNA reads TGCGCCAGCAGCCAAGGACACGTCCACTCTGGAAACACCATATATTTT.

This sequence joins TRBV6-6 and TRBJ2-7; 9 nucleotides match TRBD2. Germline CDR1 and CDR2: MNHNY and SVGAGI (reference sequence). V gave up 6 bases and J gave up 0 bases; unmatched junction bases: 6. This CDR3 spans 15 amino acids. This CDR3 is CASRPTSGHSYEQYF. The CDR3 coding sequence is TGTGCCAGCAGACCTACTAGCGGGCACTCCTACGAGCAGTACTTC.

The rearrangement links TRBV19 to TRBJ1-4; perhaps TRBD1 as D (5 bases). Germline CDR1 reads LNHDA; CDR2 reads SQIVND (reference sequence). The V end was cut by 10 bases, the J end by 8 bases, with 17 bases between. The CDR3 is 13 amino acids. The CDR3 reads CATKGETLEKLFF. Written as DNA, the CDR3 is TGTGCCACCAAAGGGGAAACCCTAGAAAAACTGTTTTTT.

About this clone itself: At the DNA level, this CDR3 is encoded by other sequences in the same sample as well. The CDR3 coding sequence is TGTGCCAGTAGCCCGGGACAGGGGGGGATCGAGCAGTACTTC. Its protein product is CASSPGQGGIEQYF. J is TRBJ2-7 and V is TRBV7-8; 11 bases align to TRBD1. J lost 6 bases, V lost 9 bases, and 10 bases had no gene match. Germline CDR1 SGHVS, CDR2 FQNEAQ. The CDR3 sequence is 14 residues long. The full variable domain, in which reference TRBV7-8 and TRBJ2-7 provide the parts outside the CDR3, is GAGVSQSPRYKVAKRGQDVALRCDPISGHVSLFWYQQALGQGPEFLTYFQNEAQLDKSGLPSDRFFAERPEGSVSTLKIQRTQQEDSAVYLCASSPGQGGIEQYFGPGTRLTVT.

The chain employs TRBV10-2 and TRBJ1-4; perhaps TRBD1 as D (5 bases). This CDR3 has 14 residues. Trimming left V 4 bases short and J 5 bases short, with 11 bases between. CDR1 is WSHSY, CDR2 SAAADI, per germline. The CDR3 coding sequence is TGCGCCAGCAGTGCTGGGGGGTCCAATGAAAAACTGTTTTTT. The encoded protein is CASSAGGSNEKLFF.

This clone was picked up a small number of times. The chain combines TRBV4-1 with TRBJ1-3, with D maybe TRBD1 (6 bases). The V gene lost 6 bases and the J gene lost 4 bases, with 16 bases spanning the gap. CDR3 length: 15 amino acids. Germline V gives CDR1 MGHRA, CDR2 YSYEKL. The CDR3 reads CASSSSRGAGNTIYF. In DNA form, the CDR3 reads TGCGCCAGCAGTTCAAGCAGGGGCGCCGGAAACACCATATATTTT.

The chain couples TRBV5-1 to TRBJ2-2; D unresolved. Germline V lookup: CDR1 SGHRS, CDR2 YFSETQ. V gave up 2 bases and J gave up 4 bases, with 12 bases separating them. The CDR3 extends over 15 amino acids. CDR3 in DNA: TGCGCCAGCAGCTTCTCTTCGCAGGCCACCGGGGAGCTGTTTTTT. It specifies CASSFSSQATGELFF.

This chain connects TRBV5-4 to TRBJ2-3; possibly TRBD2 for D (5 bases). The CDR3 sequence is 13 residues long. Germline CDR1 SGHNT, CDR2 YYREEE (reference sequence). The V gene lost 0 bases and the J gene lost 4 bases, with 6 bases spanning the gap. CDR3 amino acids: CASSLAGADTQYF. In DNA, the CDR3 is TGTGCCAGCAGCTTGGCCGGGGCAGATACGCAGTATTTT.

The genes are TRBV19 and TRBJ2-4, with 16 bases matching TRBD2. The germline CDR1 and CDR2 sequences are LNHDA and SQIVND (reference sequence). After removal of 3 bases from V and 2 bases from J, the junction contained 7 bases not matched to a gene. CDR3 length: 19 amino acids. The CDR3 sequence: CASSMGTSGGARSKNIQYF. The CDR3 nucleotides are TGTGCCAGTAGTATGGGGACTAGCGGGGGGGCCCGGTCCAAAAACATTCAGTACTTC.

The rearrangement links TRBV5-4 to TRBJ2-7, with 7 nucleotides matching TRBD1. The CDR3 loop spans 12 amino acids. The ends lost 4 bases at V and 5 bases at J; junction bases unmatched: 3. The germline V gene encodes CDR1 SGHNT and CDR2 YYREEE (reference sequence). The CDR3 loop reads CASSGGQNEQYF. DNA for the CDR3: TGTGCCAGCAGCGGGGGACAGAACGAGCAGTACTTC.

V usage is TRBV5-5 and J usage is TRBJ2-1; TRBD2 aligns across 11 bases. The junction had 8 bases not matched to a gene; V was cut back by 2 bases and J by 7 bases. This CDR3 region has 16 residues. CDR1 and CDR2 (germline): SGHKS, YYEKEE (reference sequence). The CDR3 loop is CASSFSLAGGLNEQFF. The CDR3 DNA is TGTGCCAGCAGCTTTTCTCTAGCGGGAGGATTAAATGAGCAGTTCTTC.

The chain carries TRBV3-1 (or the pseudogene TRBV3-2) and TRBJ1-2, with D tentatively TRBD1 (6 bases). Germline CDR1 and CDR2: LGHDT and YNNKEL (reference sequence). With 4 bases removed from V and 8 bases from J, the gap between germline ends came to 20 bases. This CDR3 contains 15 residues. CDR3 nucleotides: TGTGCCAGCAGCCCCGCTTGGCAGGGGCTTAGGGGCTACACCTTC. Its translation is CASSPAWQGLRGYTF.

The genes are TRBV14 and TRBJ1-4; TRBD1 agrees at 8 bases. With V trimmed by 5 bases and J by 0 bases, 2 bases remained unmatched. This CDR3 is 15 amino acids long. CDR1 is SGHDN, CDR2 FVKESK, per germline. CDR3 nucleotide sequence: TGTGCCAGCAGCTTGACAGGGGCAACTAATGAAAAACTGTTTTTT. Protein: CASSLTGATNEKLFF.

This clone was observed a few times. This sequence joins TRBV7-2 and TRBJ1-3; D call uncertain. Trimming took off 7 bases at V and 2 bases at J, with 12 bases between the two ends. Per the germline V gene, CDR1 is SGHTA and CDR2 is FQGNSA. The CDR3 consists of 14 residues. The CDR3 coding sequence is TGTGCCAGCACCCGCCGTGAGGCTGGAAACACCATATATTTT. Translation: CASTRREAGNTIYF. Looking up the rest from reference TRBV7-2 and TRBJ1-3 gives the full variable domain: GAGVSQSPSNKVTEKGKDVELRCDPISGHTALYWYRQSLGQGLEFLIYFQGNSAPDKSGLPSDRFSAERTGGSVSTLTIQRTQQEDSAVYLCASTRREAGNTIYFGEGSWLTVV.

J is TRBJ1-3 and V is TRBV18, with D maybe TRBD1 (5 bases). Per the germline V gene, CDR1 is KGHSH and CDR2 is LQKENI. V lost 6 bases to trimming and J lost 1 base, with 7 bases between them. The CDR3 sequence is 13 residues long. Written as DNA, the CDR3 is TGTGCCAGCTCCAGGGTATCTGGAAACACCATATATTTT. Protein product: CASSRVSGNTIYF.

This clone has only a few counts. The chain links TRBV2 to TRBJ1-5; TRBD1 agrees at 7 bases. The CDR3 runs to 13 residues. Unmatched junction bases numbered 3, after V lost 6 bases and J lost 4 bases. Per germline, CDR1 SNHLY and CDR2 FYNNEI. In nucleotides, the CDR3 is TGTGCCAGCAGGAGGACAGGTAATCAGCCCCAGCATTTT. This translates into CASRRTGNQPQHF. Together with reference TRBV2 and TRBJ1-5, the CDR3 gives the full variable domain: EPEVTQTPSHQVTQMGQEVILRCVPISNHLYFYWYRQILGQKVEFLVSFYNNEISEKSEIFDDQFSVERPDGSNFTLKIRSTKLEDSAMYFCASRRTGNQPQHFGDGTRLSIL.

The genes are TRBV24-1 and TRBJ2-1, with 7 bases aligning to TRBD2. The CDR3 runs 17 residues. Trimming cost V 7 bases and J 1 base; bases outside gene matches: 12. In germline, CDR1 is KGHDR, CDR2 SFDVKD. Written as DNA, the CDR3 is TGTGCCACCAGCCACCCAGAGCCGGGACTATCCTACAATGAGCAGTTCTTC. Translated: CATSHPEPGLSYNEQFF.

The chain uses TRBV5-8 and TRBJ1-5; no definite D call. V was trimmed by 0 bases and J by 0 bases, leaving 7 bases between them. The CDR3 has 15 residues. CDR1 and CDR2 from the germline V gene are SGHTS and YDEGEE. CDR3 amino acids: CASSLGEVSNQPQHF. The DNA of the CDR3 is TGTGCCAGCAGCTTGGGAGAAGTTAGCAATCAGCCCCAGCATTTT.

The chain links TRBV30 to TRBJ1-5; D unresolved. The CDR3 extends over 12 amino acids. V was trimmed by 4 bases and J by 4 bases, leaving 8 bases between them. Germline CDR1 and CDR2: GTSNPN and SVGIG (reference sequence). CDR3 coding DNA: TGTGCCTGGAACGAGTATAATCAGCCCCAGCATTTT. Its protein is CAWNEYNQPQHF.

The V call is TRBV11-2, the J call TRBJ2-7, with 10 bases aligning to TRBD2. Germline V gene sequence: CDR1 SGHAT, CDR2 FQNNGV. The CDR3 spans 19 residues. Losses at the gene ends were 1 base for V and 7 bases for J; bases not matched to a gene: 19. The CDR3 DNA reads TGTGCCAGCAGCTTAGGTTTTCCTAGCGGGAGCTCGTGGGGGTGGGAGCAGTACTTC. Encoded protein: CASSLGFPSGSSWGWEQYF.

The gene calls are TRBV9 and TRBJ2-7; the D is unclear. The CDR3 sequence is 14 residues long. Trimming cost V 0 bases and J 0 bases, with 7 bases left between them. Looked up from germline, CDR1 is SGDLS and CDR2 is YYNGEE. The DNA of the CDR3 is TGTGCCAGCAGCGTAGACCCTAGCTCCTACGAGCAGTACTTC. Translated, it gives CASSVDPSSYEQYF. Based on the CDR3 plus reference TRBV9 and TRBJ2-7, the full variable domain is DSGVTQTPKHLITATGQRVTLRCSPRSGDLSVYWYQQSLDQGLQFLIQYYNGEERAKGNILERFSAQQFPDLHSELNLSSLELGDSALYFCASSVDPSSYEQYFGPGTRLTVT.

V gene TRBV10-3 combines with J gene TRBJ2-1; 8 nucleotides line up with TRBD1. The CDR3 sequence is 13 residues long. With V trimmed by 5 bases and J by 7 bases, 4 bases remained unmatched. Per the germline V gene, CDR1 is ENHRY and CDR2 is SYGVKD. CDR3 nucleotides: TGTGCCATCAGTACCGACAGGGGTAATGAGCAGTTCTTC. Translating gives CAISTDRGNEQFF.

J is TRBJ2-3 and V is TRBV4-1; TRBD2 is a possible D gene (6 bases). V was cut by 0 bases and J by 1 base, with 14 bases left in between. Per germline, CDR1 MGHRA and CDR2 YSYEKL. The CDR3 totals 17 residues. This CDR3 reads CASSQDGAGRRTDTQYF. CDR3 nucleotides: TGCGCCAGCAGCCAAGATGGTGCGGGGCGCCGCACAGATACGCAGTATTTT.